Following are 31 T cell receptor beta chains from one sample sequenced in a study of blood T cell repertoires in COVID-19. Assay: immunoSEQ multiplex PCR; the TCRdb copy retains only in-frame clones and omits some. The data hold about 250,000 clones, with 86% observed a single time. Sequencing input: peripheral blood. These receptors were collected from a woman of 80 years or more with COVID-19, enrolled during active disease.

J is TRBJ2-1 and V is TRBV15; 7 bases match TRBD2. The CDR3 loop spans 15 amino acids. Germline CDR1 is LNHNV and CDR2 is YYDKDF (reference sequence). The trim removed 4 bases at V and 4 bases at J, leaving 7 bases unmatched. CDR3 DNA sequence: TGTGCCACCAGCATACGGGGAGGGAGGTACAATGAGCAGTTCTTC. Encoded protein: CATSIRGGRYNEQFF.

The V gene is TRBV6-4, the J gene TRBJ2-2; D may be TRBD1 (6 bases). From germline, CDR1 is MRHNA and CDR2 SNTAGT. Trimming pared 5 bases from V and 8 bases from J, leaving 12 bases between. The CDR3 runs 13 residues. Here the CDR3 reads CASSFDRSGELFF. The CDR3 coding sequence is TGTGCCAGCAGTTTCGACAGGTCGGGGGAGCTGTTTTTT.

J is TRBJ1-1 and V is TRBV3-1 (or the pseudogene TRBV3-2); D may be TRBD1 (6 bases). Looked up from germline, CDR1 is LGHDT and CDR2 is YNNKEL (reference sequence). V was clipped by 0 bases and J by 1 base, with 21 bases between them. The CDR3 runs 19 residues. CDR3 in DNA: TGTGCCAGCAGCCAAGACCGGGGGGGCGTCAGAAGACGGAACACTGAAGCTTTCTTT. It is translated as CASSQDRGGVRRRNTEAFF.

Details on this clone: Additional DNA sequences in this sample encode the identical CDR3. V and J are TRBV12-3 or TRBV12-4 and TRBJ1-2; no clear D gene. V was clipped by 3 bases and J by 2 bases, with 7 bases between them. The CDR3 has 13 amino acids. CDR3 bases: TGTGCCAGCAGTTTGGGCCAGAACTATGGCTACACCTTC. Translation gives CASSLGQNYGYTF.

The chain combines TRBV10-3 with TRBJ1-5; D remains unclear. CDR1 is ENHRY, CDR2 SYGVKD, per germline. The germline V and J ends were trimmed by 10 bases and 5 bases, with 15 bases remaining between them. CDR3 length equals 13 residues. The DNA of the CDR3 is TGTGCCACCCAAGTGGACGGGGATCAGCCCCAGCATTTT. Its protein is CATQVDGDQPQHF.

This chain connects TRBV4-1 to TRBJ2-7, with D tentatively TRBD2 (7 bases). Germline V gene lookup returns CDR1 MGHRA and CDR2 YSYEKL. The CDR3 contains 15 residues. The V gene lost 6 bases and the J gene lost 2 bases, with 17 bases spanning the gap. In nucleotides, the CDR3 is TGCGCCAGCAGTCCCAGTGGGGGGGCCCCCTACGAGCAGTACGTC. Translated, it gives CASSPSGGAPYEQYV.

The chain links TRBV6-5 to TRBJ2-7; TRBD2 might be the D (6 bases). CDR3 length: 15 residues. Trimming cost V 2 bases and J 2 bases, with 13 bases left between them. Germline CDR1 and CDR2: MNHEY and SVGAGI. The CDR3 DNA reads TGTGCCAGCAGTTACAGGGTAGCGGCACCCTACGAGCAGTACTTC. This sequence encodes CASSYRVAAPYEQYF.

CDR3 sequence reads: CASSVGSGSYEQYV. The CDR3, as DNA: TGTGCCAGCAGCGTAGGGTCAGGTTCCTACGAGCAGTACGTC. The chain has TRBV9 and TRBJ2-7; D uncertain. Germline V lookup: CDR1 SGDLS, CDR2 YYNGEE. This CDR3 contains 14 residues. The V and J ends lost 0 bases and 1 base respectively, with 8 bases between them.

The CDR3 DNA follows: TGTGCCATCAGTGAGTCGTTAATGAACACTGAAGCTTTCTTT. Protein sequence: CAISESLMNTEAFF. This chain uses TRBV10-3 with TRBJ1-1; D is ambiguous. Germline V gives CDR1 ENHRY, CDR2 SYGVKD. The V end was cut by 0 bases, the J end by 0 bases, with 5 bases between. CDR3 length equals 14 residues.

The CDR3 region has the DNA TGTGCCAGCACCGCGAGGACAGGGGACACTGAAGCTTTCTTT. Residues: CASTARTGDTEAFF. V gene TRBV7-2 combines with J gene TRBJ1-1; 9 positions agree with TRBD1. Germline CDR1 is SGHTA and CDR2 is FQGNSA. J was trimmed by 3 bases and V by 7 bases; bases with no gene match: 6. This CDR3 has 14 amino acids.

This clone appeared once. CDR3 in amino acids: CASSLWGQGADEQYF. The CDR3 bases are TGTGCCAGCAGCCTCTGGGGACAGGGGGCCGACGAGCAGTACTTC. The chain recombines TRBV11-1 with TRBJ2-7, with 12 positions matching TRBD1. Germline trimming cut 5 bases from V and 5 bases from J; bases unmatched to any gene: 7. The CDR3 contains 15 residues. The germline V gene encodes CDR1 SGHAT and CDR2 FQDESV (reference sequence).

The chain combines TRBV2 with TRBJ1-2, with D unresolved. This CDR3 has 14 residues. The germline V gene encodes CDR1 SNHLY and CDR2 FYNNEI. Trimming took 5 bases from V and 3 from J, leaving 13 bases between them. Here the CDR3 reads CASSLGMGDYGYTF. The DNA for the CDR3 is TGTGCCAGCAGTTTGGGGATGGGAGACTATGGCTACACCTTC.

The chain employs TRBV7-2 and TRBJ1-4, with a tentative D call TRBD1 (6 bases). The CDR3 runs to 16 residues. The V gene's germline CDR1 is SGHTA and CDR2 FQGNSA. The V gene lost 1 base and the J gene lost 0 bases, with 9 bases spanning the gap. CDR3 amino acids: CASSLVGGATNEKLFF. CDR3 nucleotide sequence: TGTGCCAGCAGCTTAGTAGGGGGAGCAACTAATGAAAAACTGTTTTTT.

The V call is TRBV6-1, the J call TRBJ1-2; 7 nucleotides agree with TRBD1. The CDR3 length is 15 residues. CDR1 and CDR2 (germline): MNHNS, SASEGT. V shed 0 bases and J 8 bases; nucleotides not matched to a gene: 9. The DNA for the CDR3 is TGTGCCAGCAGTGAAGCGGGGACAGCCGGCCGCGGCTACACCTTC. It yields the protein CASSEAGTAGRGYTF.

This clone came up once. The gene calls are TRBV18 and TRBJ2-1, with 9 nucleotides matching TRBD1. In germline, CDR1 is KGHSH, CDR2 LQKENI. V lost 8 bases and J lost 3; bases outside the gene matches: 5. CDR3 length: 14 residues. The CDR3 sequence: CASTGTGIYNEQFF. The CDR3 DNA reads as TGTGCCAGCACCGGGACAGGGATCTACAATGAGCAGTTCTTC.

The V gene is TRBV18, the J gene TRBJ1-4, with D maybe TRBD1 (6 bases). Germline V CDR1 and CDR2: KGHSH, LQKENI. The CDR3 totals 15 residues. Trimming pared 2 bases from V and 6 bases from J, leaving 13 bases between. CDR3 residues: CASSPTGHNYEKLFF. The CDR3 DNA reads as TGTGCCAGCTCACCAACGGGACATAACTATGAAAAACTGTTTTTT.

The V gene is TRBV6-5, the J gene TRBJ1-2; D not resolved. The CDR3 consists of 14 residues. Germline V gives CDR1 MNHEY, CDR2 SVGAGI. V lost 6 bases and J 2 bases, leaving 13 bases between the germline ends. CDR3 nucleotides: TGTGCCAGCAGCCGGGAGTACGCGAACTATGGCTACACCTTC. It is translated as CASSREYANYGYTF.

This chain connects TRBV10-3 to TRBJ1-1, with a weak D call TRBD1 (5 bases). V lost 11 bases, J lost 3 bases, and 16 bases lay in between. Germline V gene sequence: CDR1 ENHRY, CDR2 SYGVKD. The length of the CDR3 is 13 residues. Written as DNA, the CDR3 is TGTGCCGCCCGAGGAGGGGCGGACACTGAAGCTTTCTTT. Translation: CAARGGADTEAFF.

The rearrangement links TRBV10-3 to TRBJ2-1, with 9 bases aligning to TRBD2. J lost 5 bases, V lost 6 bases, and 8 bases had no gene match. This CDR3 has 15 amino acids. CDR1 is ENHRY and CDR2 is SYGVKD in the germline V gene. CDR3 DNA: TGTGCCATCAGCGGCGGGGGGGGCCAGAACAATGAGCAGTTCTTC. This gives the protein CAISGGGGQNNEQFF.

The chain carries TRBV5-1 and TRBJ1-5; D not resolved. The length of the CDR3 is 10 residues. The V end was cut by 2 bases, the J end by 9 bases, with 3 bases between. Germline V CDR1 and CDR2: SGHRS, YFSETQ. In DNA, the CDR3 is TGCGCCAGCAGCTTCCGGCCCCAGCATTTT. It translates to CASSFRPQHF.

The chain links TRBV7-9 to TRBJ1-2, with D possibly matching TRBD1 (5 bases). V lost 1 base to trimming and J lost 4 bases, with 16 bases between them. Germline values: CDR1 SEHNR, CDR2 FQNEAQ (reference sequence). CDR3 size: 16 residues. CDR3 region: CASSLDRLGSPYGYTF. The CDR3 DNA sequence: TGTGCCAGCAGCTTAGACAGGCTGGGGTCTCCCTATGGCTACACCTTC.

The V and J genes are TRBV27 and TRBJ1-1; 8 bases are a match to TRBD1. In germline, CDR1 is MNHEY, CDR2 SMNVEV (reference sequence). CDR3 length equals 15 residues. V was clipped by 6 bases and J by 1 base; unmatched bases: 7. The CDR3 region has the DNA TGTGCCAGCAGCTCCCGGACAGGGTCGAACACTGAAGCTTTCTTT. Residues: CASSSRTGSNTEAFF.

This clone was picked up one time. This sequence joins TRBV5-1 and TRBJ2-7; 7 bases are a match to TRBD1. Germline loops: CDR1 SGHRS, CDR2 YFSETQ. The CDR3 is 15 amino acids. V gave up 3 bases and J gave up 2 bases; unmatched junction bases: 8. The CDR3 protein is CASSSNTGAPYEQYF. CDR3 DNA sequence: TGCGCCAGCAGCTCCAATACAGGGGCACCCTACGAGCAGTACTTC.

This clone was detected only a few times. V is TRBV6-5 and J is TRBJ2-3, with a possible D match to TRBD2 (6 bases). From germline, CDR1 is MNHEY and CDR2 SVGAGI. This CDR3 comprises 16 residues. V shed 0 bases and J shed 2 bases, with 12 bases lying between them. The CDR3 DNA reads TGTGCCAGCAGTTACTCGGGGGTAGCGGCCACAGATACGCAGTATTTT. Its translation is CASSYSGVAATDTQYF.

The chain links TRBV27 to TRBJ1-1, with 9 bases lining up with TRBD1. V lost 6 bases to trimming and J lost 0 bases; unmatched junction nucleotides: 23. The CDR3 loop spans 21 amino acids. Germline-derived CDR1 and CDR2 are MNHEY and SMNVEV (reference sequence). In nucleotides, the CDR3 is TGTGCCAGCAGGGGAGGACAGGGGACAACATCTAGACGAGTCCTGAACACTGAAGCTTTCTTT. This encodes CASRGGQGTTSRRVLNTEAFF.

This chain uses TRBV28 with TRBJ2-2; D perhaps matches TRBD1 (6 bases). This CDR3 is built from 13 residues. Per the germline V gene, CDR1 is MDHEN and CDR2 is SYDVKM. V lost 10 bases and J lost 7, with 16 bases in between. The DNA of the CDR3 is TGTGCCACCCAGGGGCAGGGTGGCGGGGAGCTGTTTTTT. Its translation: CATQGQGGGELFF.

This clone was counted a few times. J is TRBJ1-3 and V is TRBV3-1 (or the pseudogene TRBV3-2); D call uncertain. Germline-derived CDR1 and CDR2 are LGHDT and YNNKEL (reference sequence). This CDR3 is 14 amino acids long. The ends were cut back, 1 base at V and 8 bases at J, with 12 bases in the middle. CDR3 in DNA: TGTGCCAGCAGCCAAGGAGAGGCGGGCCACACCATATATTTT. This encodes CASSQGEAGHTIYF.

The CDR3 region is CASSLGGVGGNTEAFF. CDR3 coding DNA: TGTGCCAGCAGCCTGGGGGGAGTGGGGGGGAACACTGAAGCTTTCTTT. The chain carries TRBV6-6 and TRBJ1-1; the D gene is possibly TRBD1 (5 bases). The ends were cut back, 6 bases at V and 1 base at J, with 18 bases in the middle. Germline CDR1 MNHNY, CDR2 SVGAGI (reference sequence). CDR3 length: 16 residues.

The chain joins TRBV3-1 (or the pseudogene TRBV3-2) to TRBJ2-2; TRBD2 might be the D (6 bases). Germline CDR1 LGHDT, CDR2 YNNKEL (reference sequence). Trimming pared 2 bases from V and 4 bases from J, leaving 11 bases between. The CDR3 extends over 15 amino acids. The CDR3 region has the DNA TGTGCCAGCAGCCAACATGGGACTCCCACCGGGGAGCTGTTTTTT. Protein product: CASSQHGTPTGELFF.

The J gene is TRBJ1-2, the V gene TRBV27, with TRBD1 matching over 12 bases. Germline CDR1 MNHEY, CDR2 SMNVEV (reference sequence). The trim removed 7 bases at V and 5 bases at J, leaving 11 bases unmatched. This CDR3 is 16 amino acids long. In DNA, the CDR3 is TGTGCCAGCACGAACAGAGGGGACAGGGGGCCTTATGGCTACACCTTC. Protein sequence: CASTNRGDRGPYGYTF.

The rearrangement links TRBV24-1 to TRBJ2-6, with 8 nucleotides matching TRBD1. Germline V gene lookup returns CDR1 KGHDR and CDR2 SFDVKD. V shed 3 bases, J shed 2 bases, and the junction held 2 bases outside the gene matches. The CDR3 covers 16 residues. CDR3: CATSDGGQAGANVLTF. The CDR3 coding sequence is TGTGCCACCAGTGATGGGGGACAGGCTGGGGCCAACGTCCTGACTTTC.